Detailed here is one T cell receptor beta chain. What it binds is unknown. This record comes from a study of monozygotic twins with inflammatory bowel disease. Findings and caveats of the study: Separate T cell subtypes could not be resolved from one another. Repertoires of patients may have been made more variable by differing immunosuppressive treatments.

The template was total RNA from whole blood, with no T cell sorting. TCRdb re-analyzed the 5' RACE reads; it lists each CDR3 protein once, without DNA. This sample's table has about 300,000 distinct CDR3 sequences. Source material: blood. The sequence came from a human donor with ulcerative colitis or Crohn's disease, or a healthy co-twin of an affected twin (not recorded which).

CDR3 residues: CSARDQRGVEQYF. The chain carries TRBV20-1 and TRBJ2-7; no DNA is available, so the TRBD2 call from TCRdb remains unchecked. Germline-derived CDR1 and CDR2 are DFQATT and SNEGSKA (reference sequence). The CDR3 covers 13 residues.